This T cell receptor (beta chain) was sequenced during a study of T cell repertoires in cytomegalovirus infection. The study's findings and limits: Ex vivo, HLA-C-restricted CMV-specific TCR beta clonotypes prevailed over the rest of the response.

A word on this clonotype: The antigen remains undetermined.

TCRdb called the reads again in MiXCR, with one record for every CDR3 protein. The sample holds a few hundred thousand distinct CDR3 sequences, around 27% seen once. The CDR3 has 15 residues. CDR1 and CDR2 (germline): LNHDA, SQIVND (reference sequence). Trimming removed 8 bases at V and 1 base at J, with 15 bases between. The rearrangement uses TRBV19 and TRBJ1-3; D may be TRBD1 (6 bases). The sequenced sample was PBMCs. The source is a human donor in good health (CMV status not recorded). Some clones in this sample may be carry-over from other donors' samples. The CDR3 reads CASGTQGRSGNTIYF. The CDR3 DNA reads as TGTGCCAGTGGAACCCAGGGGAGGTCTGGAAACACCATATATTTT.